The 10 T cell receptor beta chains in this list originate from one sample, sequenced in a study of regulatory T cells in long-lasting Graves disease. Combining iRepertoire HTBI primers with Arm-PCR of CDR3 regions, the authors built TCR beta libraries. TCRdb reprocessed the multiplex PCR reads with MiXCR, giving one entry per CDR3 protein. The repertoire holds a few hundred thousand distinct CDR3 sequences, with around a fifth as singletons. This sample's time point: persistent/refractory GD, antithyroid drugs over 5 years with positive TRAb. PBMC RNA was the source of the TCR library. The source material was peripheral blood mononuclear cells (PBMCs), sampled when the disease was refractory, from a patient treated with antithyroid drugs. These TCRs come from a female donor with Graves disease.

In this sample, this clonotype turned up many times. The chain combines TRBV6-2 or TRBV6-3 with TRBJ2-5; no firm D call. The CDR3 spans 13 residues. The V end lost 2 bases, the J end lost 2 bases, and 6 bases lay between the germline ends. CDR1 is MNHEY, CDR2 SVGEGT, per germline. The CDR3 nucleotides are TGTGCCAGCAGTTACGCGGTGCAAGAGACCCAGTACTTC. Amino acids: CASSYAVQETQYF.

About this clonotype itself: Mismatch with germline at one junction end may stem from a read error. The J gene is TRBJ2-2, the V gene TRBV28; possible D gene TRBD2, 5 bases. The germline gives CDR1 MDHEN, CDR2 SYDVKM. This CDR3 is built from 12 residues. CDR3: CASSLWGGELCF. In nucleotides, the CDR3 is TGTGCCAGCAGTTTATGGGGTGGGGAGCTGTGTTTT.

The sample holds many counts of this clonotype. This chain connects TRBV20-1 to TRBJ2-7; D gene unclear. Trimming shortened V by 2 bases and J by 7 bases, and 9 bases separated the two germline ends. Looked up from germline, CDR1 is DFQATT and CDR2 is SNEGSKA (reference sequence). The CDR3 extends over 11 amino acids. The CDR3 nucleotides are TGCAGTGCTAGACAATTCATTGAGCAGTACTTC. Translating it yields CSARQFIEQYF.

The CDR3 bases are TGCGCCAGCAGCCACACTAGCGGGGGCACAGATACGCAGTATTTT. This encodes CASSHTSGGTDTQYF. The rearrangement links TRBV4-1 to TRBJ2-3, with 10 bases fitting TRBD2. V was pared by 3 bases and J by 1 base, with 1 base of the junction left unmatched. Germline V CDR1 and CDR2: MGHRA, YSYEKL. This CDR3 has 15 amino acids.

The sample holds many counts of this clonotype. The chain uses TRBV30 and TRBJ1-1; D is ambiguous. From germline, CDR1 is GTSNPN and CDR2 SVGIG (reference sequence). This CDR3 is built from 14 residues. V lost 0 bases, J lost 4 bases, and 12 bases lay in between. This chain's CDR3 is CAWSVVGRGTEAFF. Here the CDR3 DNA reads TGTGCCTGGAGTGTGGTGGGCCGGGGCACTGAAGCTTTCTTT.

Regarding this clonotype: A much larger clone sits a single nucleotide away, making a read error possible. The rearrangement joins TRBV10-3 to TRBJ1-2, with unresolved D. The germline CDR1 and CDR2 sequences are ENHRY and SYGVKD. The CDR3 has 11 amino acids. V dropped 3 bases and J dropped 4 bases, with 3 bases sitting between them. The CDR3 DNA reads TGTGCCATCAGTGACAGCTATGGCTACACCTTC. Translated: CAISDSYGYTF.

At least ten counts were recorded for this clonotype. This rearrangement joins TRBV7-2 to TRBJ2-7, with 10 bases matching TRBD2. Germline trimming cut 1 base from V and 3 bases from J; bases unmatched to any gene: 3. The germline CDR1 and CDR2 sequences are SGHTA and FQGNSA. CDR3 length equals 15 residues. The DNA of the CDR3 is TGTGCCAGCAGCTTAGTGGCTAGCGGGAGCTACGAGCAGTACTTC. Protein sequence: CASSLVASGSYEQYF.

This clonotype was recorded at least ten times. This CDR3 reads CATSGTGSSPLHF. As DNA, the CDR3 is TGTGCCACATCTGGGACAGGGAGTTCACCCCTCCACTTT. The chain recombines TRBV15 with TRBJ1-6; 9 bases fit TRBD1. The CDR3 spans 13 residues. J was trimmed by 9 bases and V by 9 bases; bases with no gene match: 6. Germline CDR1 reads LNHNV; CDR2 reads YYDKDF (reference sequence).

With respect to this clonotype: A much larger clone differs by one base, so this may be a read error. The conserved closing phenylalanine or tryptophan is absent in this CDR3, likely reflecting a read error. The chain recombines TRBV7-8 with TRBJ2-7; D not certain. There are 14 residues in the CDR3. V was cut by 6 bases and J by 2 bases, with 14 bases left in between. Germline V lookup: CDR1 SGHVS, CDR2 FQNEAQ. In DNA, the CDR3 is TGTGCCAGCAGTCGAATTGACGGCGCCTACGAGCAGTACTAC. The encoded protein is CASSRIDGAYEQYY.

There are a few counts of this clonotype. The chain couples TRBV3-1 to TRBJ1-2; D is unresolved. The CDR3 loop spans 15 amino acids. Trimming pared 0 bases from V and 8 bases from J, leaving 16 bases between. From germline, CDR1 is LGHDT and CDR2 YNNKEL (reference sequence). CDR3 protein: CASSQDPTEGRGYTF. The CDR3 DNA sequence: TGTGCCAGCAGCCAAGATCCGACCGAGGGTCGGGGCTACACCTTC. Full variable domain (remainder filled in from reference TRBV3-1 and TRBJ1-2): DTAVSQTPKYLVTQMGNDKSIKCEQNLGHDTMYWYKQDSKKFLKIMFSYNNKELIINETVPNRFSPKSPDKAHLNLHINSLELGDSAVYFCASSQDPTEGRGYTFGSGTRLTVV.